The 28 T cell receptor beta chains below were found in one sample sequenced in a study of blood T cell repertoires in COVID-19. TCRdb's table, derived via immunoSEQ multiplex PCR, lists solely in-frame clones and lacks some. The sample lists about 250,000 clones, around 80% occurring once. Sequenced material: peripheral blood. The receptors stem from a man aged 40-49 years with active or convalescent COVID-19.

The chain recombines TRBV4-1 with TRBJ2-3; D is possibly TRBD2 (6 bases). Deletions cut 4 bases from V and 3 bases from J, with 14 bases between. CDR1 MGHRA and CDR2 YSYEKL come from the germline V gene. The CDR3 contains 15 residues. CDR3 protein: CASSLSLAVTDTQYF. CDR3 nucleotides: TGCGCCAGCAGCCTGTCACTAGCAGTTACAGATACGCAGTATTTT.

The chain carries TRBV15 and TRBJ2-3; 9 bases match TRBD1. Trimming cost V 3 bases and J 1 base; bases outside gene matches: 5. Per the germline V gene, CDR1 is LNHNV and CDR2 is YYDKDF (reference sequence). CDR3 length: 16 amino acids. The DNA of the CDR3 is TGTGCCACCAGCAGGACCCGGGACAGGGGCACAGATACGCAGTATTTT. Translated, it gives CATSRTRDRGTDTQYF. The variable domain in full, with the rest retrieved from reference TRBV15 and TRBJ2-3, is DAMVIQNPRYQVTQFGKPVTLSCSQTLNHNVMYWYQQKSSQAPKLLFHYYDKDFNNEADTPDNFQSRRPNTSFCFLDIRSPGLGDTAMYLCATSRTRDRGTDTQYFGPGTRLTVL.

The chain employs TRBV10-1 and TRBJ2-1; TRBD2 is a possible D gene (5 bases). This CDR3 spans 14 amino acids. The V and J ends lost 0 bases and 7 bases respectively, with 10 bases between them. Germline CDR1 and CDR2: WNHNN and SYGVQD (reference sequence). The CDR3 coding sequence is TGCGCCAGCAGTGAGTCTGTAGTAGCGAATGAGCAGTTCTTC. Translating it yields CASSESVVANEQFF.

The chain is built from TRBV6-5 and TRBJ1-6; D is unresolved. CDR1 is MNHEY and CDR2 is SVGAGI in the germline V gene. V lost 7 bases and J 10 bases, leaving 17 bases between the germline ends. This CDR3 has 14 amino acids. CDR3 nucleotide sequence: TGTGCCAGCACGGGGAAGGACCTCTGGTCACCCCTCCACTTT. It encodes CASTGKDLWSPLHF.

This chain joins TRBV2 and TRBJ1-1; D gene unclear. The CDR3 contains 15 residues. CDR1 is SNHLY, CDR2 FYNNEI, per germline. V dropped 2 bases and J dropped 3 bases, with 13 bases sitting between them. CDR3 sequence (DNA): TGTGCCAGCAGTGAACTATTGGCGAGGGACACTGAAGCTTTCTTT. Protein: CASSELLARDTEAFF.

CDR3 amino acids: CSASPLAANTGELFF. The CDR3 DNA reads TGCAGTGCTAGTCCCCTAGCCGCGAACACCGGGGAGCTGTTTTTT. This chain joins TRBV20-1 and TRBJ2-2; D may be TRBD2 (5 bases). Trimming took 3 bases from V and 0 from J, leaving 11 bases between them. The CDR3 length is 15 residues. The germline V gene encodes CDR1 DFQATT and CDR2 SNEGSKA (reference sequence).

The chain is built from TRBV7-9 and TRBJ2-2, with 9 bases that match TRBD2. The CDR3 totals 16 residues. Looked up from germline, CDR1 is SEHNR and CDR2 is FQNEAQ (reference sequence). V dropped 0 bases and J dropped 3; count of bases not matched to a gene: 2. The CDR3 region is CASSLAGGGDTGELFF. CDR3 nucleotide sequence: TGTGCCAGCAGCTTAGCTGGCGGGGGGGACACCGGGGAGCTGTTTTTT.

This chain joins TRBV30 and TRBJ1-1; tentative D call: TRBD1 (6 bases). Germline V gene lookup returns CDR1 GTSNPN and CDR2 SVGIG (reference sequence). This CDR3 comprises 15 residues. V was trimmed by 0 bases and J by 4 bases, leaving 15 bases between them. The CDR3 reads CAWSVYRAGGTEAFF. CDR3 in DNA: TGTGCCTGGAGTGTGTACAGGGCCGGAGGCACTGAAGCTTTCTTT. Full variable domain (missing parts from reference TRBV30 and TRBJ1-1): SQTIHQWPATLVQPVGSPLSLECTVEGTSNPNLYWYRQAAGRGLQLLFYSVGIGQISSEVPQNLSASRPQDRQFILSSKKLLLSDSGFYLCAWSVYRAGGTEAFFGQGTRLTVV.

The chain joins TRBV11-2 to TRBJ2-7, with 10 positions matching TRBD1. Trimming cost V 4 bases and J 4 bases; bases outside gene matches: 4. This CDR3 contains 14 residues. CDR1 is SGHAT, CDR2 FQNNGV, per germline. The DNA of the CDR3 is TGTGCCAGCAGCTCGACAGGGGGCGTGTACGAGCAGTACTTC. It encodes CASSSTGGVYEQYF.

V is TRBV18 and J is TRBJ2-1, with D unresolved. V dropped 8 bases and J dropped 0 bases, with 8 bases sitting between them. CDR3 size: 13 residues. The germline gives CDR1 KGHSH, CDR2 LQKENI. The CDR3 spells CASGRPSYNEQFF. The CDR3 bases are TGTGCCAGCGGCCGCCCCTCCTACAATGAGCAGTTCTTC.

The rearrangement links TRBV30 to TRBJ2-3; TRBD2 is a possible D gene (6 bases). This CDR3 comprises 13 residues. Trimming took 3 bases from V and 3 from J, leaving 10 bases between them. In germline, CDR1 is GTSNPN, CDR2 SVGIG (reference sequence). The CDR3 nucleotides read TGTGCCTGGAGGTTCAGCGGGACAGATACGCAGTATTTT. It specifies CAWRFSGTDTQYF.

The V gene is TRBV4-2, the J gene TRBJ2-7, with 9 bases fitting TRBD2. This CDR3 is built from 17 residues. CDR1 and CDR2 (germline): LGHNA, YNFKEQ. V was clipped by 1 base and J by 3 bases; unmatched bases: 10. The DNA of the CDR3 is TGTGCCAGCAGCCAAGGAGTGTTTGCGGGAGGGATCTACGAGCAGTACTTC. It codes for CASSQGVFAGGIYEQYF.

V gene TRBV7-2 combines with J gene TRBJ1-2, with 7 bases fitting TRBD1. With 5 bases clipped from V and 0 bases from J, the junction kept 6 bases outside the gene matches. CDR3 length: 15 amino acids. Germline CDR1 is SGHTA and CDR2 is FQGNSA. The CDR3 reads CASSLLDRANYGYTF. The CDR3 coding sequence is TGTGCCAGCAGCCTATTAGACAGGGCTAACTATGGCTACACCTTC.

The rearrangement joins TRBV28 to TRBJ1-1; D may be TRBD1 (5 bases). CDR3 length: 13 amino acids. Germline V gene sequence: CDR1 MDHEN, CDR2 SYDVKM. V was pared by 7 bases and J by 1 base, with 10 bases between. CDR3 sequence: CASILTANTEAFF. The CDR3 DNA follows: TGTGCCAGCATCCTGACAGCGAACACTGAAGCTTTCTTT. The whole variable domain, filled in from reference TRBV28 and TRBJ1-1, reads DVKVTQSSRYLVKRTGEKVFLECVQDMDHENMFWYRQDPGLGLRLIYFSYDVKMKEKGDIPEGYSVSREKKERFSLILESASTNQTSMYLCASILTANTEAFFGQGTRLTVV.

The rearrangement joins TRBV7-2 to TRBJ1-6, with a weak D call TRBD1 (5 bases). Trimming removed 0 bases from V and 9 bases from J, with 12 bases in between. The germline V gene encodes CDR1 SGHTA and CDR2 FQGNSA. The length of the CDR3 is 15 residues. CDR3 sequence reads: CASSLALAGSSPLHF. The DNA for the CDR3 is TGTGCCAGCAGCTTAGCGCTGGCAGGGTCTTCACCCCTCCACTTT.

V and J are TRBV5-1 and TRBJ1-4; D gene unclear. CDR1 is SGHRS, CDR2 YFSETQ, per germline. The CDR3 runs to 14 residues. The V gene lost 1 base and the J gene lost 7 bases, with 11 bases spanning the gap. The CDR3 region is CASSLSGEGEKLFF. The CDR3 bases are TGCGCCAGCAGCTTGTCTGGGGAGGGTGAAAAACTGTTTTTT.

The genes are TRBV19 and TRBJ1-5; D gene ambiguous. CDR1 and CDR2 from the germline V gene are LNHDA and SQIVND (reference sequence). The CDR3 runs to 13 residues. Trimming removed 7 bases from V and 3 bases from J, with 10 bases in between. CDR3 bases: TGTGCCAGTAACGGACGGGACAATCAGCCCCAGCATTTT. Translating gives CASNGRDNQPQHF.

The CDR3 spells CAWSKTSYSFYGYTF. The CDR3 DNA reads TGTGCCTGGAGTAAGACATCCTACTCCTTCTATGGCTACACCTTC. The V gene is TRBV30, the J gene TRBJ1-2; D remains unclear. Germline V gives CDR1 GTSNPN, CDR2 SVGIG (reference sequence). Trimming removed 2 bases from V and 4 bases from J, with 17 bases in between. The CDR3 length is 15 residues.

V is TRBV11-2 and J is TRBJ1-1, with TRBD1 as a possible D gene (6 bases). V was shortened by 0 bases and J by 6 bases, with 11 bases between the two germline ends. The germline CDR1 and CDR2 sequences are SGHAT and FQNNGV. The CDR3 is 14 residues long. CDR3 nucleotide sequence: TGTGCCAGCAGCTTAGAAGGGGGAGGGCCTGAAGCTTTCTTT. Protein: CASSLEGGGPEAFF.

V and J are TRBV19 and TRBJ2-5; D might be TRBD1 (6 bases). This CDR3 spans 14 amino acids. The V gene lost 6 bases and the J gene lost 4 bases, with 15 bases spanning the gap. Germline V gene sequence: CDR1 LNHDA, CDR2 SQIVND (reference sequence). This CDR3 is CASRDTGFRETQYF. The CDR3 DNA sequence: TGTGCCAGTAGAGATACAGGGTTTCGAGAGACCCAGTACTTC.

The chain recombines TRBV12-5 with TRBJ2-1; TRBD2 matches 7 bases. V lost 3 bases, J lost 2 bases, and 4 bases stayed unmatched. The CDR3 contains 15 residues. CDR1 LGHNT and CDR2 FRNRAP come from the germline V gene. The CDR3 loop reads CASGFGGRAYNEQFF. As DNA, the CDR3 is TGTGCTAGTGGTTTTGGGGGGAGGGCCTACAATGAGCAGTTCTTC.

DNA of the CDR3: TGTGCCAGCAGCAAAGCGGGGGGAAGTAGCAATCAGCCCCAGCATTTT. Its translation is CASSKAGGSSNQPQHF. The chain uses TRBV27 and TRBJ1-5; weak D call: TRBD1 (5 bases). The germline V and J ends were trimmed by 6 bases and 0 bases, with 15 bases remaining between them. Looked up from germline, CDR1 is MNHEY and CDR2 is SMNVEV (reference sequence). The CDR3 contains 16 residues.

The rearrangement links TRBV7-9 to TRBJ2-7; 7 bases align to TRBD1. The germline V gene has CDR1 SEHNR and CDR2 FQNEAQ (reference sequence). The CDR3 length is 12 residues. V shed 3 bases and J 11 bases; nucleotides not matched to a gene: 7. Here the CDR3 reads CASSFGQDGKYF. DNA for the CDR3: TGTGCCAGCAGCTTTGGACAGGACGGAAAGTACTTC.

V usage is TRBV24-1 and J usage is TRBJ2-2, with 9 bases lining up with TRBD1. With V trimmed by 4 bases and J by 4 bases, 6 bases remained unmatched. There are 16 residues in the CDR3. Germline CDR1 KGHDR, CDR2 SFDVKD. The DNA for the CDR3 is TGTGCCACCAGTGACCTGGGACAGGGACTCACCGGGGAGCTGTTTTTT. This codes for CATSDLGQGLTGELFF.

The CDR3: CASSLEVLVQAGNTIYF. DNA for the CDR3: TGTGCCAGCAGCTTAGAAGTTTTGGTACAGGCCGGAAACACCATATATTTT. The rearrangement links TRBV7-9 to TRBJ1-3; TRBD1 might be the D (5 bases). Germline-derived CDR1 and CDR2 are SEHNR and FQNEAQ (reference sequence). This CDR3 spans 17 amino acids. The ends were cut back, 1 base at V and 4 bases at J, with 17 bases in the middle.

This clone was seen only once. The rearrangement joins TRBV21-1 to TRBJ2-7; the D call TRBD1 from the table was never checked on the DNA. TRBV21-1 counts as a pseudogene. This CDR3 contains 18 residues. The CDR3 coding sequence is TGTGCCAGCAGCAATGACGAGACAGCGTTAGACTCCGTCTACGAGCAGTACTTC. This gives the protein CASSNDETALDSVYEQYF.

This rearrangement joins TRBV7-9 to TRBJ1-1, with D perhaps matching TRBD1 (5 bases). The CDR3 is 13 residues long. V lost 4 bases and J 6 bases, leaving 12 bases between the germline ends. Looked up from germline, CDR1 is SEHNR and CDR2 is FQNEAQ (reference sequence). In DNA, the CDR3 is TGTGCCAGCAGCTCCCGACAGTTTTCTGAAGCTTTCTTT. It specifies CASSSRQFSEAFF.

The V and J genes are TRBV30 and TRBJ1-2; D gene unclear. Trimming cost V 3 bases and J 4 bases, with 18 bases left between them. Germline CDR1 GTSNPN, CDR2 SVGIG (reference sequence). The length of the CDR3 is 15 residues. Here the CDR3 reads CAWRPNPGTSYGYTF. DNA of the CDR3: TGTGCCTGGAGGCCAAATCCAGGAACCTCCTATGGCTACACCTTC.